A selection of T cell receptor beta chains follows, all from one sample in a study of blood T cell repertoires in COVID-19. Some clones are missing from TCRdb's copy, which holds only in-frame ones; the method was immunoSEQ multiplex PCR. The sample carries over 200,000 clones, around 79% recorded once. The sample consisted of peripheral blood. The receptor source for this set is an elderly woman with acute or convalescent COVID-19. Each CDR3 is given with its conserved first and last residue. A D gene is named only where the DNA matches it firmly. Size tells how often a clone was seen (once, few, many) or the class of an expanded clone, and some rows leave it out.

j_call clone_size d_call v_call cdr3_aa cdr3_nt
TRBJ2-7 NA NA TRBV6-5 CASRIPGSPYEQYF TGTGCCAGCAGGATCCCAGGGTCCCCCTACGAGCAGTACTTC
TRBJ1-2 NA TRBD1 TRBV11-3 CASSWDRGYGYTF TGTGCCAGCAGCTGGGACAGGGGCTATGGCTACACCTTC
TRBJ1-1 NA NA TRBV5-5 CASTLVAANTEAFF TGTGCCAGCACCTTGGTAGCGGCTAACACTGAAGCTTTCTTT
TRBJ2-7 few TRBD2 TRBV18 CASSPAGLAYEQYF TGTGCCAGCTCACCAGCGGGACTAGCTTACGAGCAGTACTTC
TRBJ2-3 NA TRBD1 TRBV5-1 CASSFQGAISGGGGADTQYF TGCGCCAGCAGCTTTCAGGGGGCGATAAGCGGTGGAGGTGGCGCAGATACGCAGTATTTT
TRBJ2-1 NA NA TRBV12-5 CASAPNHEQFF TGTGCTAGTGCCCCTAACCATGAGCAGTTCTTC
TRBJ2-7 NA NA TRBV27 CASSLWQDSYEQYF TGTGCCAGCAGTTTGTGGCAGGACTCCTACGAGCAGTACTTC
TRBJ2-2 NA TRBD2 TRBV3-1/TRBV3-2 CASSRTSGGTPTGELFF TGTGCCAGCAGTCGAACTAGCGGGGGGACCCCCACCGGGGAGCTGTTTTTT
TRBJ1-1 NA NA TRBV5-6 CASSLGYSNTEAFF TGTGCCAGCAGCTTGGGCTATTCCAACACTGAAGCTTTCTTT
TRBJ2-7 NA TRBD1 TRBV30 CAWSPPLPGQVVYEQYF TGTGCCTGGAGTCCACCACTACCTGGACAGGTTGTCTACGAGCAGTACTTC
TRBJ2-5 NA TRBD2 TRBV5-4 CASSPGTRSQETQYF TGTGCCAGCAGCCCCGGGACTAGAAGCCAAGAGACCCAGTACTTC
TRBJ1-2 NA NA TRBV25-1 CASSEYRQGLSPYGYTF TGTGCCAGCAGTGAATACAGGCAGGGGCTATCGCCTTATGGCTACACCTTC
TRBJ1-5 NA NA TRBV10-3 CAISEAGALQPQHF TGTGCCATCAGTGAAGCAGGGGCTCTACAGCCCCAGCATTTT